The clone carrying this T cell receptor beta chain was recorded once. Study processing details: Nucleated cell number was recorded as an estimate derived from reference gene primer amplification. Profiling relied on immunoSEQ multiplex PCR, and the TCRdb table lists in-frame clones only, not all of them. V, J and clone size are taken as reported in that table, and D and trimming were inferred from the DNA itself. This repertoire shows 60,000 to 80,000 clones, about 89% found once; its top ten account for around 0.6%. From germline, CDR1 is SGHAT and CDR2 FQNNGV. This CDR3 comprises 11 residues. Trimming left V 4 bases short and J 2 bases short, with 3 bases between. This specimen belongs to a study of blood T cell repertoires in COVID-19. Study information: Sites in the United States, Italy and Spain provided acute and convalescent COVID-19 samples. The cDNA or gDNA used as material had been derived from T cells, B-cell-depleted T cells, or PBMCs.

Sequenced sample: peripheral blood. The rearrangement uses TRBV11-2 and TRBJ2-7; D gene unclear. The TCR sequence derives from a man in his 60s with acute or convalescent COVID-19. CDR3 residues: CASSSTYEQYF. The CDR3 region has the DNA TGTGCCAGCAGCTCAACCTACGAGCAGTACTTC.